Below, 6 T cell receptor beta chains from the same sample are listed, as sequenced in a study of blood T cells in healthy people across ages. Through a sample-barcoded 5' primer and a J-beta primer mix, a second PCR was run for roughly 6 to 12 cycles. TCRdb passed the 5' RACE reads through MiXCR, listing each CDR3 protein once. Among 550,000 to 600,000 distinct CDR3 sequences listed, under 55% were seen once. The sample comprised blood. All receptors come from a man at least 80 years old in good health.

This chain uses TRBV15 with TRBJ2-1, with D unresolved. V lost 0 bases, J lost 4 bases, and 7 bases lay in between. The CDR3 has 14 amino acids. Per the germline V gene, CDR1 is LNHNV and CDR2 is YYDKDF (reference sequence). The CDR3 loop is CATSRDGRYNEQFF. CDR3 sequence (DNA): TGTGCCACCAGCAGAGATGGTCGATACAATGAGCAGTTCTTC. Looking up the rest from reference TRBV15 and TRBJ2-1 gives the full variable domain: DAMVIQNPRYQVTQFGKPVTLSCSQTLNHNVMYWYQQKSSQAPKLLFHYYDKDFNNEADTPDNFQSRRPNTSFCFLDIRSPGLGDTAMYLCATSRDGRYNEQFFGPGTRLTVL.

This clonotype was picked up a small number of times. The rearrangement links TRBV6-1 to TRBJ1-5; weak D call: TRBD1 (6 bases). This CDR3 spans 15 amino acids. The V and J ends lost 1 base and 7 bases respectively, with 14 bases between them. Germline V gives CDR1 MNHNS, CDR2 SASEGT. This CDR3 is CASSEDLGAGQPQHF. CDR3 sequence (DNA): TGTGCCAGCAGTGAAGACCTGGGGGCAGGGCAGCCCCAGCATTTT.

Turning to this clonotype: Since a much larger clone is just one base distant, this may be a read error. The rearrangement links TRBV7-9 to TRBJ1-1; 9 bases are shared with TRBD1. V lost 5 bases to trimming and J lost 11 bases; unmatched junction nucleotides: 12. Per germline, CDR1 SEHNR and CDR2 FQNEAQ (reference sequence). The CDR3 is made up of 14 amino acids. Here the CDR3 DNA reads TGTGCCAGCAGCGTAGAGCTAGACAGGGGGAATGCTTTCTTT. This translates into CASSVELDRGNAFF.

The chain joins TRBV6-6 to TRBJ1-2, with 7 bases that match TRBD1. Germline V gene lookup returns CDR1 MNHNY and CDR2 SVGAGI (reference sequence). This CDR3 has 17 residues. V lost 6 bases and J lost 6; bases outside the gene matches: 19. This CDR3 reads CASSTGQSFGRVNGYTF. The DNA for the CDR3 is TGTGCCAGCAGCACGGGACAGAGTTTTGGTAGGGTGAATGGCTACACCTTC.

V is TRBV4-2 and J is TRBJ2-5, with D unresolved. The CDR3 has 14 residues. CDR1 is LGHNA, CDR2 YNFKEQ, per germline. Deletions cut 4 bases from V and 5 bases from J, with 14 bases between. CDR3 amino acids: CASSPDGGEETQYF. The CDR3 DNA reads TGTGCCAGCAGCCCCGATGGCGGTGAGGAGACCCAGTACTTC.

This clonotype occurred many times. Here the CDR3 reads CASSYSMGGGLRTEAFF. CDR3 nucleotides: TGTGCCAGCAGTTACTCGATGGGGGGAGGTCTCCGGACTGAAGCTTTCTTT. The chain combines TRBV6-5 with TRBJ1-1; maybe TRBD1 (5 bases). CDR1 and CDR2 from the germline V gene are MNHEY and SVGAGI. The ends were cut back, 0 bases at V and 5 bases at J, with 19 bases in the middle. CDR3 length: 17 amino acids.